Listed here are 14 T cell receptor beta chains from one sample, sequenced in a study of CD4 T cells in relation to SARS-CoV-2 and coronaviruses. Assay used: immunoSEQ multiplex PCR; TCRdb lists only in-frame clones, some missing. Here the sample spans about 30,000 clones, about three quarters being singletons. The antigens these receptors bind are not known. The sequencing sample was made of memory CD4+ T cells from PBMCs, cultured in vitro. The receptors come from an adult with COVID-19.

The chain carries TRBV19 and TRBJ2-1; possible D gene TRBD1, 6 bases. Germline V gene lookup returns CDR1 LNHDA and CDR2 SQIVND (reference sequence). V lost 5 bases and J lost 6, with 17 bases in between. The CDR3 spans 15 residues. The CDR3 loop reads CASSPQGIQGNEQFF. CDR3 bases: TGTGCCAGTAGTCCGCAGGGGATTCAGGGCAATGAGCAGTTCTTC.

V is TRBV7-3 and J is TRBJ2-2; TRBD1 matches 10 bases. CDR3 length equals 15 residues. Germline V gives CDR1 SGHTA, CDR2 FQGTGA. After removal of 6 bases from V and 1 base from J, the junction contained 2 bases not matched to a gene. CDR3 sequence (DNA): TGTGCCAGCAGTCGGACAGGGGGGAACACCGGGGAGCTGTTTTTT. Translating it yields CASSRTGGNTGELFF.

The chain combines TRBV5-6 with TRBJ2-7; D unresolved. The CDR3 spans 13 residues. V was pared by 4 bases and J by 6 bases, with 14 bases between. Germline CDR1 and CDR2: SGHDT and YYEEEE. The CDR3 loop reads CASSPRYEREQYF. CDR3 nucleotides: TGTGCCAGCAGCCCCCGCTACGAGCGCGAGCAGTACTTC.

The chain carries TRBV15 and TRBJ2-3; D possibly corresponds to TRBD2 (7 bases). The V gene lost 3 bases and the J gene lost 2 bases, with 12 bases spanning the gap. Germline V gene lookup returns CDR1 LNHNV and CDR2 YYDKDF (reference sequence). The CDR3 has 15 amino acids. The CDR3 coding sequence is TGTGCCACCAGCAGGAAGGGGGGGGTCACAGATACGCAGTATTTT. Amino acid sequence: CATSRKGGVTDTQYF.

The chain couples TRBV6-1 to TRBJ1-2; no reliable D call. Trimming stripped 1 base from V and 4 bases from J, with 13 bases between. The length of the CDR3 is 15 residues. Germline V lookup: CDR1 MNHNS, CDR2 SASEGT. The CDR3 DNA sequence: TGTGCCAGCAGTGAAGTGGAGGAGGGCGGCTATGGCTACACCTTC. Its translation: CASSEVEEGGYGYTF.

V is TRBV9 and J is TRBJ2-2, with unresolved D. The CDR3 spans 13 residues. The V end was cut by 0 bases, the J end by 4 bases, with 4 bases between. Germline CDR1 and CDR2: SGDLS and YYNGEE. The CDR3 is CASSVGTTGELFF. As DNA, the CDR3 is TGTGCCAGCAGCGTAGGGACCACCGGGGAGCTGTTTTTT.

The genes are TRBV7-8 and TRBJ2-7; 8 bases align to TRBD2. V gave up 1 base and J gave up 5 bases; unmatched junction bases: 10. The CDR3 loop spans 16 amino acids. The germline gives CDR1 SGHVS, CDR2 FQNEAQ. The CDR3 nucleotides are TGTGCCAGCAGCTTAGATTCGGGACTAGTTCTCGACGAGCAGTACTTC. Protein product: CASSLDSGLVLDEQYF.

The chain joins TRBV18 to TRBJ2-1, with 7 bases fitting TRBD1. Trimming at V came to 4 bases and at J to 12 bases, leaving 12 bases not matched to a gene. Germline assignment: CDR1 KGHSH and CDR2 LQKENI. The length of the CDR3 is 14 residues. The DNA of the CDR3 is TGTGCCAGCTCACATCCGGGACAGCTATTCGGGCAGTTCTTC. It specifies CASSHPGQLFGQFF.

The chain has TRBV5-1 and TRBJ2-2; 7 bases agree with TRBD2. V shed 0 bases and J 0 bases; nucleotides not matched to a gene: 14. The germline gives CDR1 SGHRS, CDR2 YFSETQ. CDR3 length: 20 amino acids. Written as DNA, the CDR3 is TGCGCCAGCAGCTTGGTGCTGATACTCCGGGACTACGCGAACACCGGGGAGCTGTTTTTT. Translation: CASSLVLILRDYANTGELFF.

This sequence joins TRBV30 and TRBJ2-5; D gene uncertain. V lost 0 bases to trimming and J lost 4 bases, with 9 bases between them. In germline, CDR1 is GTSNPN, CDR2 SVGIG (reference sequence). This CDR3 has 13 amino acids. In DNA form, the CDR3 reads TGTGCCTGGAGTGTAGGTTCAGGAGAGACCCAGTACTTC. This codes for CAWSVGSGETQYF.

Points on this clone: Other DNA sequences from this sample encode an identical CDR3 as well. The chain's CDR3 is CASSLGLAGYNEQFF. The CDR3 DNA reads TGTGCCAGCAGTCTCGGACTAGCGGGTTACAATGAGCAGTTCTTC. The chain carries TRBV7-3 and TRBJ2-1, with 11 bases matching TRBD2. Germline V lookup: CDR1 SGHTA, CDR2 FQGTGA. The CDR3 length is 15 residues. V trimming: 6 bases; J trimming: 4 bases; junction bases outside the gene matches: 5.

The chain has TRBV9 and TRBJ2-3; D might be TRBD2 (6 bases). The V end lost 0 bases, the J end lost 5 bases, and 10 bases lay between the germline ends. Germline CDR1 is SGDLS and CDR2 is YYNGEE. The CDR3 is made up of 14 amino acids. CDR3 loop: CASSVVGGGDTQYF. CDR3 DNA: TGTGCCAGCAGCGTAGTCGGGGGTGGAGATACGCAGTATTTT.

The chain joins TRBV2 to TRBJ1-5; 7 positions match TRBD1. Germline V lookup: CDR1 SNHLY, CDR2 FYNNEI. After removal of 10 bases from V and 4 bases from J, the junction contained 7 bases not matched to a gene. The CDR3 spans 13 residues. The CDR3 region has the DNA TGTGCCACCGCCGGGACAGTAAATCAGCCCCAGCATTTT. This gives the protein CATAGTVNQPQHF.

The chain links TRBV3-1 (or the pseudogene TRBV3-2) to TRBJ1-5; maybe TRBD1 (5 bases). Trimming stripped 0 bases from V and 1 base from J, with 19 bases between. In germline, CDR1 is LGHDT, CDR2 YNNKEL (reference sequence). The CDR3 covers 19 residues. The CDR3 DNA reads as TGTGCCAGCAGCCAAGAAGGCCAGGGTCTAGTTCTGAGCAATCAGCCCCAGCATTTT. Translating gives CASSQEGQGLVLSNQPQHF.